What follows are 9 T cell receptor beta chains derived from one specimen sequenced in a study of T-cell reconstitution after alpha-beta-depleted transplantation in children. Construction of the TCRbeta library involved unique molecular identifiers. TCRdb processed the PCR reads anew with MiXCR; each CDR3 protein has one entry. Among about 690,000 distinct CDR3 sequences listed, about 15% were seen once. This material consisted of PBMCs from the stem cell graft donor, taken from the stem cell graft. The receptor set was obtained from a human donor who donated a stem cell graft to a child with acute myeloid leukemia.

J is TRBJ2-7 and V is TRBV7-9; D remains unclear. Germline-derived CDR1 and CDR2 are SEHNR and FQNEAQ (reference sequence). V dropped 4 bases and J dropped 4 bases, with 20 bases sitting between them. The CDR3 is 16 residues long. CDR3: CASSSPLDPTHYEQYF. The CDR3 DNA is TGTGCCAGCAGCTCCCCTTTGGATCCTACCCATTACGAGCAGTACTTC.

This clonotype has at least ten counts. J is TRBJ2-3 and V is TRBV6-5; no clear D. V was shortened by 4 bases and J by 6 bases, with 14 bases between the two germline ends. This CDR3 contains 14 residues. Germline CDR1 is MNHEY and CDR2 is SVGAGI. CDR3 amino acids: CASSFRQPWDTQYF. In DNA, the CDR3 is TGTGCCAGCAGTTTTCGGCAGCCCTGGGATACGCAGTATTTT.

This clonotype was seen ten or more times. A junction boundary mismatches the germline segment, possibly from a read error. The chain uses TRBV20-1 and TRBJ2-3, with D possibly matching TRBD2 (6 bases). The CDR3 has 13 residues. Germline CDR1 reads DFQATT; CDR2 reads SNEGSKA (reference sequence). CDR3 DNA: TGCAGTGCTGGAGAAGCGGGTACAGATACGCAGTATTTT. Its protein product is CSAGEAGTDTQYF.

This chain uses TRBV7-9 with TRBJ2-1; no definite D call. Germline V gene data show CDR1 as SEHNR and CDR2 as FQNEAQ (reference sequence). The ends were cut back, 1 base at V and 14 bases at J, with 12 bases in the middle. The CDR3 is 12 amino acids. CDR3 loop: CASSLEASRKFF. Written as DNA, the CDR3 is TGTGCCAGCAGCTTAGAAGCCTCTAGGAAGTTCTTC.

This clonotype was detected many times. The CDR3, as DNA: TGCAGTGCCGTGCCGGGACCGACCTACGAGCAGTACTTC. Amino acids: CSAVPGPTYEQYF. This rearrangement joins TRBV20-1 to TRBJ2-7; D assignment may be TRBD1 or TRBD2 (5 bases each). Trimming shortened V by 6 bases and J by 2 bases, and 14 bases separated the two germline ends. The CDR3 is 13 amino acids. CDR1 DFQATT and CDR2 SNEGSKA come from the germline V gene (reference sequence).

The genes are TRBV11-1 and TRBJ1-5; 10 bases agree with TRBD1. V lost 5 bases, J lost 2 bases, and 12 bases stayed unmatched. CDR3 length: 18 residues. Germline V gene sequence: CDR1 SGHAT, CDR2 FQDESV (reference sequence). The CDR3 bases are TGTGCCAGCAGCCCGGACAGGGGGATTGGAATCGGCAATCAGCCCCAGCATTTT. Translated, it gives CASSPDRGIGIGNQPQHF.

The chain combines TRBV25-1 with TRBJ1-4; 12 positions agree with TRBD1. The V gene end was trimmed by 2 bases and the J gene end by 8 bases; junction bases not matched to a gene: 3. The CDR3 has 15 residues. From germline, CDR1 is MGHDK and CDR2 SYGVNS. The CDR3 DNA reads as TGTGCCAGCAGTGAACGGGGGACAGGGGGCGAAAAACTGTTTTTT. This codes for CASSERGTGGEKLFF.

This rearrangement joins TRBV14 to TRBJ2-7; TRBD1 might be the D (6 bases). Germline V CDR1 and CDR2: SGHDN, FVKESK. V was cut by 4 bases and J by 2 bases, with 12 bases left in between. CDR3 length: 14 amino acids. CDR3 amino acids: CASSLQGPTYEQYV. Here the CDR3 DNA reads TGTGCCAGCAGCCTCCAGGGGCCGACCTACGAGCAGTACGTC.

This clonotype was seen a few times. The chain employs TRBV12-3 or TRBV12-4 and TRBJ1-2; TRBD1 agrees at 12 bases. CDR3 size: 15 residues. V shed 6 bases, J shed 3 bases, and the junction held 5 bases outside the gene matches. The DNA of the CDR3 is TGTGCCAGCAGCGCCGGGACAGGGGGCTACTATGGCTACACCTTC. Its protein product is CASSAGTGGYYGYTF.